This T cell receptor (beta chain) emerged from a study of blood T cells in healthy people across ages (dated by TCRdb to the mid-2010s). As for the study more broadly: In model experiments, template switching captured roughly one uniquely barcoded TCR beta cDNA molecule for every two T cells. Four age groups were formed from the donors: young (average approximately 15 years), middle-aged (around 40), aged (over 55) and long-lived (about 80). To avoid experimental bias, donors of different ages were distributed randomly across sequencing lanes. Using the same blood draw, the study looked at two additional independent replicas of 1 million unique cDNA reads for two donors, one aged 18 to 29 and the other aged 80 or older. To track age-related changes in TCR beta repertoire diversity, the study relied on deep sequencing normalized with unique cDNA molecular identifiers.

Donors were 39 systemically healthy Caucasian individuals from Russia aged roughly 6 to 90 years. Each donor gave ten milliliters of peripheral blood, collected into EDTA-treated Vacutainer tubes. Ficoll-Paque density-gradient centrifugation was used to isolate PBMCs, with at least 7 million obtained per sample. Total RNA was extracted from PBMCs with Trizol reagent, with at least 6 micrograms obtained per sample. For every donor, an aliquot of PBMCs went through flow cytometry to measure the percentages of naive CD45RAhigh/CD27high T cells. According to the germline V gene (reference sequence), CDR1 reads SEHNR and CDR2 reads FQNEAQ. The CDR3 goes from the cysteine to the phenylalanine over 16 residues. Only CDR3 DNA is held: 48 bases, read in frame from base 1. This clonotype was found a few times. Its cognate antigen has yet to be identified. No per-base quality is available; no much larger clone lies one base away.

The method behind the library was 5' RACE. Instrument on record: Illumina HiSeq 2500. A second about 7 to 12 cycle PCR used a sample-barcoded 5' primer and a J-beta primer mix. A template-switch 5' adaptor carrying 12 random nucleotides introduced a unique molecular identifier onto each TCR beta cDNA molecule. Each sample yielded at least 3 million CDR3-containing paired-end reads. The Mint cDNA synthesis kit, primed by a TRBC-specific oligonucleotide, was used to synthesize first-strand cDNA from all RNA. After uracil-DNA glycosylase treatment, a first 18-cycle PCR used universal primers M1SS and BC2_uni_R on all cDNA. From the authors' description of their analysis: For normalization, 1 million high-quality reads, each with a distinct molecular identifier, were randomly selected from each sample. Instead of being binned into consensus sequences, reads that shared molecular identifiers were thrown out. MiTCR, set to a Q25 quality threshold and the strictest error-elimination algorithm, was used for CDR3 identification, clonotype clustering and error correction. A nonparametric unseen species model with Euler transformation was used to estimate lower-bound total TCR beta diversity. TCRdb reprocessing: public reads trimmed at Q25 with fastp, clones called with MiXCR, in-frame beta chains kept. Rows merge per CDR3 protein into single entries with the most common DNA and genes. The V and J calls were not made by the authors but by TCRdb's processing. This sample gives 1.2 million to 1.5 million distinct CDR3 sequences in total; 42% of them show up just once. 7.9% of the sample belongs to the ten largest clones.

The paper as a whole reports these results and caveats: Because the CMV infection status of the donors was unknown, age-related changes in expanded clonotypes may potentially have been confounded. The percentage of naive T cells measured by flow cytometry correlated strongly with observed TCR beta diversity. Estimates of total diversity from one million sequenced T cells were regarded as lower bounds and underestimates. Observed TCR beta diversity per million T cells fell roughly linearly with age, and a significant reduction was already apparent by age about 38. Conclusive comparison of naive and antigen-experienced compartments was prevented by the profiling of bulk unsorted PBMCs. Compared with the aged group, more naive CD4+ T cells, fewer expanded clones and increased TCR diversity were shown by the long-lived group, suggesting age selection.

The sample was blood. This chain joins TRBV7-9 to TRBJ2-5; the D gene cannot be named for sure. The better agreement between TRBJ2-7 and the DNA end casts doubt on the J call. The sequence derives from a woman between 18 and 30 years old in good health. This receptor has the CDR3 CASSLGPTTVLGEQYF. The nucleotides read TGTGCCAGCAGCTTGGGTCCTACGACGGTACTGGGCGAGCAGTACTTC.